This T cell receptor (beta chain) derives from a study of T cell responses to AZD1222 COVID-19 vaccine. Study-level points and caveats: Clonal diversity was possibly underestimated, and white British individuals and females predominated among donors.

Remarks on this clone: The antigen is unknown.

The trim removed 10 bases at V and 0 bases at J, leaving 6 bases unmatched. This CDR3 contains 13 residues. Germline V gene sequence: CDR1 ENHRY, CDR2 SYGVKD. Measured with immunoSEQ multiplex PCR; TCRdb has only the in-frame clones, and not every one. The table has roughly 67,000 clones, roughly 87% seen once. The receptor was derived from an adult who received the AZD1222 COVID-19 vaccine. This sequence joins TRBV10-3 and TRBJ2-7, with 7 positions matching TRBD1. Sequencing was performed on peripheral blood, taken 28 days after the second AZD1222 dose. CDR3 loop: CATTKGASYEQYF. Written as DNA, the CDR3 is TGTGCCACAACCAAGGGGGCCTCCTACGAGCAGTACTTC.